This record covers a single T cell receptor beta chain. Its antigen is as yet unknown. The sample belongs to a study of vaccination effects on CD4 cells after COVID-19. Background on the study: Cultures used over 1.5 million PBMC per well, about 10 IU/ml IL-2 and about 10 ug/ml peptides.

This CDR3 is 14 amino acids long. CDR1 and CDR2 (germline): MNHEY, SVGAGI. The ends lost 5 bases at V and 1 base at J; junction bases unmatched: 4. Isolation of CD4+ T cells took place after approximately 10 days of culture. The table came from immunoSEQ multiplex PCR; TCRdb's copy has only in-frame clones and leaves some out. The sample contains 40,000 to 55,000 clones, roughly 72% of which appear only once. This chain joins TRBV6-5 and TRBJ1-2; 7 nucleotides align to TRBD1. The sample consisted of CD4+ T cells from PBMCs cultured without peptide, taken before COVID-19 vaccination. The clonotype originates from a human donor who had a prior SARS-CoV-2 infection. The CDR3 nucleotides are TGTGCCAGCAGTCGAGGGGGCCGTAACTATGGCTACACCTTC. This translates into CASSRGGRNYGYTF.